This T cell receptor beta chain emerged from a study of T cell responses to AZD1222 COVID-19 vaccine. Only in-frame clones appear in the TCRdb table, and some are missing; sequencing was by immunoSEQ multiplex PCR. The table shows over 100,000 clones, with roughly 94% occurring only once. Trimming removed 6 bases at V and 5 bases at J, with 8 bases between. The CDR3 totals 11 residues. Germline V gene data show CDR1 as LNHNV and CDR2 as YYDKDF (reference sequence). This clonotype was obtained from an adult in good health. Specimen: peripheral blood, collected on day 0 of AZD1222 vaccination. This chain uses TRBV15 with TRBJ2-7; D call uncertain. The CDR3 reads CATSRSNEQYF. In DNA, the CDR3 is TGTGCCACCAGTAGAAGCAACGAGCAGTACTTC.